Each of the 9 T cell receptor beta chains below was sequenced from the same sample in a study of PD-1 blockade in classical Hodgkin lymphoma. Libraries were prepared by immunoSEQ multiplex PCR; TCRdb keeps only in-frame clonotypes and omits some of them. The repertoire holds 25,000 to 35,000 clones, with around 79% as singletons. Regarding time point: cycle 4 day 1 (C4D1), after around six weeks of nivolumab. Each patient experienced a relapse that followed autologous stem cell transplantation, and brentuximab vedotin exposure varied. Magnetic depletion of unwanted cells isolated CD4+ T cells from thawed PBMCs. The material sequenced was CD4+ T cells from blood, taken before the fourth cycle of nivolumab. The receptor set was obtained from a human donor with classical Hodgkin lymphoma.

The CDR3 coding sequence is TGTGCCAGCAGCTTCGGACTAGCGGGAGGTGTTAGGAATGAGCAGTTCTTC. Translating gives CASSFGLAGGVRNEQFF. V and J are TRBV11-2 and TRBJ2-1; 14 nucleotides line up with TRBD2. Germline assignment: CDR1 SGHAT and CDR2 FQNNGV. This CDR3 region has 17 residues. With V trimmed by 3 bases and J by 7 bases, 8 bases remained unmatched.

The rearrangement uses TRBV28 and TRBJ2-7; D unresolved. The CDR3 loop spans 15 amino acids. CDR1 is MDHEN and CDR2 is SYDVKM in the germline V gene. Trimming removed 1 base from V and 0 bases from J, with 10 bases in between. The DNA of the CDR3 is TGTGCCAGCAGTTTATCAACCCCCAACTCCTACGAGCAGTACTTC. The encoded protein is CASSLSTPNSYEQYF.

The rearrangement uses TRBV6-5 and TRBJ2-2; 7 nucleotides agree with TRBD1. CDR3 size: 14 residues. In germline, CDR1 is MNHEY, CDR2 SVGAGI. Losses at the gene ends were 7 bases for V and 8 bases for J; bases not matched to a gene: 10. CDR3 bases: TGTGCCAGCAATCCGACAGGGCTGAGGGGGGAGCTGTTTTTT. Its translation: CASNPTGLRGELFF.

The rearrangement uses TRBV19 and TRBJ2-3, with D uncertain. CDR3 length: 16 amino acids. Germline loops: CDR1 LNHDA, CDR2 SQIVND (reference sequence). The V end lost 5 bases, the J end lost 2 bases, and 17 bases lay between the germline ends. CDR3 in amino acids: CASSLETLASTDTQYF. The DNA of the CDR3 is TGTGCCAGTAGTTTGGAAACACTGGCGTCCACAGATACGCAGTATTTT.

This clone was observed a few times. The rearrangement links TRBV18 to TRBJ1-4; 10 nucleotides align to TRBD1. The ends lost 3 bases at V and 7 bases at J; junction bases unmatched: 2. The length of the CDR3 is 14 residues. Germline V gives CDR1 KGHSH, CDR2 LQKENI. CDR3 sequence reads: CASSPTGGGEKLFF. Written as DNA, the CDR3 is TGTGCCAGCTCACCGACAGGGGGCGGTGAAAAACTGTTTTTT.

The rearrangement uses TRBV7-2 and TRBJ2-5; 7 bases agree with TRBD1. With V trimmed by 0 bases and J by 4 bases, 5 bases remained unmatched. This CDR3 is built from 15 residues. Looked up from germline, CDR1 is SGHTA and CDR2 is FQGNSA. CDR3 residues: CASSLAGTDLETQYF. The CDR3 nucleotides are TGTGCCAGCAGCTTAGCGGGGACAGACTTAGAGACCCAGTACTTC.

The J gene is TRBJ2-7, the V gene TRBV10-3; tentatively, D is TRBD1 (5 bases). V gave up 6 bases and J gave up 3 bases, with 9 bases separating them. CDR1 is ENHRY and CDR2 is SYGVKD in the germline V gene. This CDR3 contains 12 residues. CDR3 amino acids: CAISPQGYEQYF. As DNA, the CDR3 is TGTGCCATCAGCCCTCAGGGCTACGAGCAGTACTTC.

The chain links TRBV10-1 to TRBJ2-6, with D possibly being TRBD1 (6 bases). The ends were cut back, 7 bases at V and 2 bases at J, with 18 bases in the middle. Germline V gene sequence: CDR1 WNHNN, CDR2 SYGVQD (reference sequence). The CDR3 spans 17 residues. CDR3: CASIGIYRVPGANVLTF. The CDR3 bases are TGCGCCAGCATCGGAATTTACAGGGTTCCTGGGGCCAACGTCCTGACTTTC.

J is TRBJ2-7 and V is TRBV19, with D tentatively TRBD1 (7 bases). The CDR3 runs to 16 residues. The V end was cut by 5 bases, the J end by 0 bases, with 17 bases between. Germline values: CDR1 LNHDA, CDR2 SQIVND (reference sequence). The CDR3 sequence is CASSQQGTFASYEQYF. The CDR3 DNA reads TGTGCCAGTAGTCAACAGGGGACTTTTGCCTCCTACGAGCAGTACTTC.